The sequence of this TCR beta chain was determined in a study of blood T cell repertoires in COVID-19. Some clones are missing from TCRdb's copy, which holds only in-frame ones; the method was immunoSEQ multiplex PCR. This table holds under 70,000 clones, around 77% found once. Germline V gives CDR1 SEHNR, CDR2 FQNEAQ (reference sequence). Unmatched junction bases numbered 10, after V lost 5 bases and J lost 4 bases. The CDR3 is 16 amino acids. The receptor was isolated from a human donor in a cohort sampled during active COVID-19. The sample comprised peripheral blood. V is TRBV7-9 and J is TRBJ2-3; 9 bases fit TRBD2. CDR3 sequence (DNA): TGTGCCAGCAGCAGTACAAGACGCGGGGGGGCAGATACGCAGTATTTT. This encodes CASSSTRRGGADTQYF.